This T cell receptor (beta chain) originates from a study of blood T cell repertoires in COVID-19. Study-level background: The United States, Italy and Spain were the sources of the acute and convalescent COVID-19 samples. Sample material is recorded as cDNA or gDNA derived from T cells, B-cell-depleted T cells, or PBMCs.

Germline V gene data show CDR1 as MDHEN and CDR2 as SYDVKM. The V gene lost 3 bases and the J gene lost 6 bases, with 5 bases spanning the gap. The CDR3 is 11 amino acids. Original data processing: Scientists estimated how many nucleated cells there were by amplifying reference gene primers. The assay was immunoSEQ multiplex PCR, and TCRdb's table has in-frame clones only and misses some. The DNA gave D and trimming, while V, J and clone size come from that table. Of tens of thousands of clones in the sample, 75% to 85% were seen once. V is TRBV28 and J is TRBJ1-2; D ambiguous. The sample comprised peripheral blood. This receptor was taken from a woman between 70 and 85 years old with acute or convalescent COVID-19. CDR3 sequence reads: CASSFTHGYTF. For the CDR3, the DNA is TGTGCCAGCAGTTTCACACATGGCTACACCTTC.